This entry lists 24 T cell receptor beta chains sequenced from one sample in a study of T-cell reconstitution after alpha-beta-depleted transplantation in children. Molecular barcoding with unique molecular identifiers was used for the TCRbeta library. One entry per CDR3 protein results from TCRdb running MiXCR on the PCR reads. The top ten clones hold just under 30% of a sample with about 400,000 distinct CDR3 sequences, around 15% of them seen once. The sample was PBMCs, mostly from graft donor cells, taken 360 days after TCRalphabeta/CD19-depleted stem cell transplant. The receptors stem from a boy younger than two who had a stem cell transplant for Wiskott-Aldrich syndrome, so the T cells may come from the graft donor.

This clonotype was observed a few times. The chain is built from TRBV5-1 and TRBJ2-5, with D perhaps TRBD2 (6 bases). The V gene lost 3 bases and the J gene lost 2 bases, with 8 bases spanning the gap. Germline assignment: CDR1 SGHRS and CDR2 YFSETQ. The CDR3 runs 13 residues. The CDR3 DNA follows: TGCGCCAGCAGCTCGACTAGGCAAGAGACCCAGTACTTC. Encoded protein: CASSSTRQETQYF.

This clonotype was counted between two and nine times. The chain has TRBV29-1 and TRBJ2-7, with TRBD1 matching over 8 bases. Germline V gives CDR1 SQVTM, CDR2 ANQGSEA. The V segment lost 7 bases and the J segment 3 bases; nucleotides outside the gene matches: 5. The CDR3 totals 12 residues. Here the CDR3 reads CSAGQGVYEQYF. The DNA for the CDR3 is TGCAGCGCCGGACAGGGAGTCTACGAGCAGTACTTC.

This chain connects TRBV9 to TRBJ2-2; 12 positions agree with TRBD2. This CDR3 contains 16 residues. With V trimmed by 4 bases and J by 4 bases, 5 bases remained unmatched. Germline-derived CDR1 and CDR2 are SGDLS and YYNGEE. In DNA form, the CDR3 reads TGTGCCAGCAGCCCCCGACTAGCGGGAGTCACCGGGGAGCTGTTTTTT. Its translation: CASSPRLAGVTGELFF.

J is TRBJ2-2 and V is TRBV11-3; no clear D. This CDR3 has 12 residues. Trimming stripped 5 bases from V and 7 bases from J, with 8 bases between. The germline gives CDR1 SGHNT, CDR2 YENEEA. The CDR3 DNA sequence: TGTGCCAGCAGCCGGGTTATCGGGGAGCTGTTTTTT. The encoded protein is CASSRVIGELFF.

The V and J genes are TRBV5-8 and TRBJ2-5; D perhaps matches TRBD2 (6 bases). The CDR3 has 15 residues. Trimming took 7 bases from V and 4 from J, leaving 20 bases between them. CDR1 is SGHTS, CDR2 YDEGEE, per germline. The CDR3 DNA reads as TGTGCCAGCGAGCATTCGCGGGGACGGAGAGAGACCCAGTACTTC. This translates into CASEHSRGRRETQYF.

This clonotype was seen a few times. CDR3 region: CASSWAGRQPQHF. In nucleotides, the CDR3 is TGTGCCAGCAGTTGGGCAGGGCGACAGCCCCAGCATTTT. The rearrangement joins TRBV6-2 or TRBV6-3 to TRBJ1-5; weak D call: TRBD1 (5 bases). Germline values: CDR1 MNHEY, CDR2 SVGEGT. Between the trimmed V and J ends, which lost 4 bases and 7 bases, there was a span of 11 bases. This CDR3 is 13 amino acids long.

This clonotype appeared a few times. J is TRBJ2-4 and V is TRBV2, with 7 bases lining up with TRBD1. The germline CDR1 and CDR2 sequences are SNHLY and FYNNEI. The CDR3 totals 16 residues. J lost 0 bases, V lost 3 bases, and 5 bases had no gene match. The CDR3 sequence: CASSEDRILAKNIQYF. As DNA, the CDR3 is TGTGCCAGCAGTGAGGACAGGATACTAGCCAAAAACATTCAGTACTTC. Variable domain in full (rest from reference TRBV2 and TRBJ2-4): EPEVTQTPSHQVTQMGQEVILRCVPISNHLYFYWYRQILGQKVEFLVSFYNNEISEKSEIFDDQFSVERPDGSNFTLKIRSTKLEDSAMYFCASSEDRILAKNIQYFGAGTRLSVL.

The CDR3 DNA follows: TGTGCCAGCACCCTAAGCGGAAACTCCTACGAGCAGTACTTC. Amino acid sequence: CASTLSGNSYEQYF. The rearrangement uses TRBV2 and TRBJ2-7, with D maybe TRBD2 (5 bases). This CDR3 region has 14 residues. Germline CDR1 and CDR2: SNHLY and FYNNEI. V was clipped by 7 bases and J by 0 bases, with 13 bases between them.

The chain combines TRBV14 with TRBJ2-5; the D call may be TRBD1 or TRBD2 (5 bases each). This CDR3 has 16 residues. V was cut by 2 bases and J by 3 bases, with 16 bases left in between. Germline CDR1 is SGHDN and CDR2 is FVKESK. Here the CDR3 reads CASSQRPGRGEETQYF. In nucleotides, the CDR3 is TGTGCCAGCAGCCAAAGACCGGGTCGAGGGGAAGAGACCCAGTACTTC.

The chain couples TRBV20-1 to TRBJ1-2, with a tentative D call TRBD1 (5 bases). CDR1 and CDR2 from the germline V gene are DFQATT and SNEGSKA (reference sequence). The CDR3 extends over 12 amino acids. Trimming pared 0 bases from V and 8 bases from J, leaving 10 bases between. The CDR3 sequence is CSARERGDGYTF. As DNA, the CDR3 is TGCAGTGCTAGAGAGCGAGGGGACGGCTACACCTTC.

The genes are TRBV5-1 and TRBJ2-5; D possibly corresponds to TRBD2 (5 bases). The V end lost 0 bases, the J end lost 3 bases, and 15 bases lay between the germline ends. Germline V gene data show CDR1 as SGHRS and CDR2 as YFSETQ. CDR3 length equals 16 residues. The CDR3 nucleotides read TGCGCCAGCAGCTTGGGGTCGGCTAGCTCAAAAGAGACCCAGTACTTC. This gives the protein CASSLGSASSKETQYF. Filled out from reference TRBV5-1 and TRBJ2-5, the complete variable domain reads KAGVTQTPRYLIKTRGQQVTLSCSPISGHRSVSWYQQTPGQGLQFLFEYFSETQRNKGNFPGRFSGRQFSNSRSEMNVSTLELGDSALYLCASSLGSASSKETQYFGPGTRLLVL.

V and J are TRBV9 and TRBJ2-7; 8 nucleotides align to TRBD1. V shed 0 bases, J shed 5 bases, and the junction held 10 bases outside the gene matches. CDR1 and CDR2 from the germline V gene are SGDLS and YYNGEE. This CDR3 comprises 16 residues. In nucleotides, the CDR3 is TGTGCCAGCAGCGTAGGTCCGGCAGGGGGCATCGACGAGCAGTACTTC. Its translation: CASSVGPAGGIDEQYF.

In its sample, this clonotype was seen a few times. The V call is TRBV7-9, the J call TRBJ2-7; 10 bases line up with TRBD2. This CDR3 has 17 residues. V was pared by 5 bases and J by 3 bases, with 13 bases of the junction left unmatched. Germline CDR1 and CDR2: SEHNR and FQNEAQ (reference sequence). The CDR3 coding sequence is TGTGCCAGCAGCCCCGGGACTAGCGTGGCTGTGGGCTACGAGCAGTACTTC. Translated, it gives CASSPGTSVAVGYEQYF.

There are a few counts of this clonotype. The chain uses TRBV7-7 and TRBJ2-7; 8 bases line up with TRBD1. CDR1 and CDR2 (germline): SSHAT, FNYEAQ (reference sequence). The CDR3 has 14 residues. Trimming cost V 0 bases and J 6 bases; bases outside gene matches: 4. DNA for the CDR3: TGTGCCAGCAGCTTAGCAGAGGACAGGGTCGAGCAGTACTTC. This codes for CASSLAEDRVEQYF.

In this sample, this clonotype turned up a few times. The CDR3 DNA follows: TGCAGTGCTAGTTACAGGGAATCCAAAAACATTCAGTACTTC. Amino acids: CSASYRESKNIQYF. The J gene is TRBJ2-4, the V gene TRBV20-1, with D possibly being TRBD1 (6 bases). Germline lookup yields CDR1 DFQATT and CDR2 SNEGSKA (reference sequence). The CDR3 sequence is 14 residues long. V lost 3 bases and J lost 2, with 11 bases in between.

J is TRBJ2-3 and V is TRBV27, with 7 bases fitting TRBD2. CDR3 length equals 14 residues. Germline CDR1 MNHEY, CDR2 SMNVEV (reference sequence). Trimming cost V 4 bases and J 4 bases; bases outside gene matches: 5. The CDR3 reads CASSYGGYADTQYF. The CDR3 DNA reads TGTGCCAGCAGTTACGGGGGGTATGCAGATACGCAGTATTTT.

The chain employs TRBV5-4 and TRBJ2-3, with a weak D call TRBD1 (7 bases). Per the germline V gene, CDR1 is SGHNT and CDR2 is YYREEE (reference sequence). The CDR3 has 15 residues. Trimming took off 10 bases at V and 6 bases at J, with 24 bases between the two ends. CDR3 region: CAGSAGGLPTDTQYF. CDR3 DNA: TGTGCCGGTTCCGCAGGGGGACTGCCTACGGATACGCAGTATTTT. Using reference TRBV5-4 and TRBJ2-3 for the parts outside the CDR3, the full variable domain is ETGVTQSPTHLIKTRGQQVTLRCSSQSGHNTVSWYQQALGQGPQFIFQYYREEENGRGNFPPRFSGLQFPNYSSELNVNALELDDSALYLCAGSAGGLPTDTQYFGPGTRLTVL.

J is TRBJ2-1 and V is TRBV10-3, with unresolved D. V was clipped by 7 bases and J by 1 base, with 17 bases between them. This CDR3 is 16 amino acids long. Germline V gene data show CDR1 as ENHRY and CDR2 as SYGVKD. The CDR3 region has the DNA TGTGCCATCACTTCGGACGGATTTGAATCCTACAATGAGCAGTTCTTC. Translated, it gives CAITSDGFESYNEQFF.

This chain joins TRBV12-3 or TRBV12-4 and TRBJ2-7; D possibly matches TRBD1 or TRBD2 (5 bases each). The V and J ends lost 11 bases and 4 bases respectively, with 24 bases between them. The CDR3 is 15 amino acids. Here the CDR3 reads CARKRSGRPEYEQYF. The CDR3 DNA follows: TGTGCCCGTAAACGATCGGGACGCCCGGAATACGAGCAGTACTTC.

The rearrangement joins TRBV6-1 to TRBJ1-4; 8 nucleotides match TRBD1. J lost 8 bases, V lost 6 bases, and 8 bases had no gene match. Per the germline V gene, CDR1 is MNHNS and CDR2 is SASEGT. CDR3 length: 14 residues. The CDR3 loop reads CASSRQGFREKLFF. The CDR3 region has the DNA TGTGCCAGCAGCCGACAGGGGTTTCGGGAAAAACTGTTTTTT.

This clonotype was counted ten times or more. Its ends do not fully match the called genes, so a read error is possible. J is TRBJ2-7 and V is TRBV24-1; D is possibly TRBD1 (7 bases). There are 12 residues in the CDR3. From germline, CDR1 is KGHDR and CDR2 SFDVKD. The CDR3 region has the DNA TGTGCCACCAGTGCCCCACCGCGGGACAGTTGCTTC. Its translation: CATSAPPRDSCF.

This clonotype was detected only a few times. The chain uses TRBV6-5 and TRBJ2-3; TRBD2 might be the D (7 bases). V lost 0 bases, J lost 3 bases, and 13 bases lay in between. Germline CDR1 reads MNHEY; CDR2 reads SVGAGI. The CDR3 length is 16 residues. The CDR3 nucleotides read TGTGCCAGCAGTTACTCGGCGGGGAGGGGGACAGATACGCAGTATTTT. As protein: CASSYSAGRGTDTQYF.

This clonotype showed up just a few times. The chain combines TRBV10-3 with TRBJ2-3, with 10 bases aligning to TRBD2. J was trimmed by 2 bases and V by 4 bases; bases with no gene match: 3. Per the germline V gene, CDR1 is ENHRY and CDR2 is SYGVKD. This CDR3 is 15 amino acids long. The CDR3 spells CAISGTSGFTDTQYF. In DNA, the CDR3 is TGTGCCATCAGTGGGACTAGCGGATTCACAGATACGCAGTATTTT.

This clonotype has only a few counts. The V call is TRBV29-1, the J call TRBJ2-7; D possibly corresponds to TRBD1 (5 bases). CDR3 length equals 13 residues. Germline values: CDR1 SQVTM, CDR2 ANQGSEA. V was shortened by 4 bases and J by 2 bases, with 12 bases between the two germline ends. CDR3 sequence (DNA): TGCAGCGTTGGGGGCCAGTTCACCTACGAGCAGTACTTC. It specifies CSVGGQFTYEQYF.